This TCR beta chain was captured by sequencing in a study of technical replicates of blood from a few donors. Repertoires were generated with immunoSEQ multiplex PCR, while TCRdb's copy carries only in-frame clones and drops some. The sample shows 75,000 to 95,000 clones, roughly 94% of them seen only once. This receptor was obtained from a human donor in good health. Material for sequencing was T cells isolated from PBMCs.

CDR3 sequence: CASSQGNSPLHF. The CDR3, as DNA: TGTGCCAGCAGCCAGGGGAATTCACCCCTCCACTTT. The rearrangement joins TRBV7-9 to TRBJ1-6, with TRBD1 as a possible D gene (6 bases). Deletions cut 5 bases from V and 7 bases from J, with 6 bases between. From germline, CDR1 is SEHNR and CDR2 FQNEAQ (reference sequence). This CDR3 has 12 residues.